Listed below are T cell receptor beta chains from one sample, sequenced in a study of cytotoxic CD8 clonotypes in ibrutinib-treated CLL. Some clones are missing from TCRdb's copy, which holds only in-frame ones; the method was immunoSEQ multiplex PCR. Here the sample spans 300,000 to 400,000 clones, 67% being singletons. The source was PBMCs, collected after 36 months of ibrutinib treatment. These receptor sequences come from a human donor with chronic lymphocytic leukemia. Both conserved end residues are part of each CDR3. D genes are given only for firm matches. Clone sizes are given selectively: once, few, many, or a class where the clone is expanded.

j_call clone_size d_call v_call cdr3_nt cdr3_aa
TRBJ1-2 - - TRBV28 TGTGCCAGCACTCGGCTTTGGGGCTGGGGCTACACCTTC CASTRLWGWGYTF
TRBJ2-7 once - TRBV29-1 TGCAGCGTTGACCTAGATTCCTACGAGCAGTACTTC CSVDLDSYEQYF
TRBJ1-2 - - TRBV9 TGTGCCAGCAGCGTAGCTTTCCGGGGATTCGATGGCTACACCTTC CASSVAFRGFDGYTF
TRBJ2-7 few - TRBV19 TGTGCCTCTATGAAGGGTTCTTGGGGCGAGCAGTACTTC CASMKGSWGEQYF
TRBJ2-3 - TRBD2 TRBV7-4 TGTGCCAGCAGCTTAGGAGCGGGGGATAGAGATACGCAGTATTTT CASSLGAGDRDTQYF
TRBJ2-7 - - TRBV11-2 TGTGCCAGCAGCTTAGTGGGTCTAGGGGATGGCTACGAGCAGTACTTC CASSLVGLGDGYEQYF
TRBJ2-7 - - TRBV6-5 TGTGCCAGCAGTTACTCGGGGTACTCCTACGAGCAGTACTTC CASSYSGYSYEQYF
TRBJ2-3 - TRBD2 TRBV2 TGTGCCAGCAACAAAAGGGCGGGAGGGACAGATACGCAGTATTTT CASNKRAGGTDTQYF
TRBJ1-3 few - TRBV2 TGTGCCAGCGGCCGAATGTACTCTGGAAACACCATATATTTT CASGRMYSGNTIYF
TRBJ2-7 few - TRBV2 TGTGCCAGCAGTCCGGACCAGTCCCGGGAGCAGTACTTC CASSPDQSREQYF
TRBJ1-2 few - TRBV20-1 TGCAGTGCAACAGGACTTTTTGGCTACACCTTC CSATGLFGYTF
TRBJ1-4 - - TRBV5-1 TGCGCCAGCAGCTCAGGACCCACCCGAACTAATGAAAAACTGTTTTTT CASSSGPTRTNEKLFF
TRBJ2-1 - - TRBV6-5 TGTGCCAGCAGTTACTCTGAGGCCTACAATGAGCAGTTCTTC CASSYSEAYNEQFF
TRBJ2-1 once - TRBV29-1 TGCAGCGTTGTAAGTGGGAATGAGCAGTTCTTC CSVVSGNEQFF
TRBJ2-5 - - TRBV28 TGTGCCAGCAGTTTCTCCCCAGTACAAGAGACCCAGTACTTC CASSFSPVQETQYF
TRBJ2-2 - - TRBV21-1 TGTGCCAGCCAGCAAAGTCCGGAAGGCCCCACCGGGGAGCTGTTTTTT CASQQSPEGPTGELFF